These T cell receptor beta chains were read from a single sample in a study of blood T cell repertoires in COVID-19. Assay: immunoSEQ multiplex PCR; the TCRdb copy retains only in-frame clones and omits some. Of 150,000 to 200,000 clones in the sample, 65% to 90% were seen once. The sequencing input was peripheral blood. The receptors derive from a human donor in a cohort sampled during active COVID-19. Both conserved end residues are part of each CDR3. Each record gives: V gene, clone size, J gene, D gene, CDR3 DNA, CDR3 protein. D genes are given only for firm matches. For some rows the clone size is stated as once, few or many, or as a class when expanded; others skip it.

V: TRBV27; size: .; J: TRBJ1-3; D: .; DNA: TGTGCCAGCAGTCCCCGGGGGGCCATCTCTGGAAACACCATATATTTT; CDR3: CASSPRGAISGNTIYF
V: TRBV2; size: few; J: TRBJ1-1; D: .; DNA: TGTGCCAGTCGACAGAACACTGAAGCTTTCTTT; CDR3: CASRQNTEAFF
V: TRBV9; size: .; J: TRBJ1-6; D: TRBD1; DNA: TGTGCCAGCAGAGGGGACAGGCTAGTTTCACCCCTCCACTTT; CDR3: CASRGDRLVSPLHF
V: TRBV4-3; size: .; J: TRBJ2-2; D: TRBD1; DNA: TGCGCCAGCAGCCGACAAACCCCGGGACAGATGAACACCGGGGAGCTGTTTTTT; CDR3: CASSRQTPGQMNTGELFF
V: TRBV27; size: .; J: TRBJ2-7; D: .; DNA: TGTGCCAGCAGTTTACTTAGCCCCACCACCTACGAGCAGTACTTC; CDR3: CASSLLSPTTYEQYF
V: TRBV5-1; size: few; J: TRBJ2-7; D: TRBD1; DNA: TGCGCCAGCACCCTGACGATCGGACAGGGGTTCTACGAGCAGTACTTC; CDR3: CASTLTIGQGFYEQYF
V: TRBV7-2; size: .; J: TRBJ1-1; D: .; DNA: TGTGCCAGCAGCCCTCTCCCCGTACTTAACACTGAAGCTTTCTTT; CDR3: CASSPLPVLNTEAFF
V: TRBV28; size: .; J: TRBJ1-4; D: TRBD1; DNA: TGTGCCAGCAGCTCCGGACAGGGGAATGAAAAACTGTTTTTT; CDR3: CASSSGQGNEKLFF
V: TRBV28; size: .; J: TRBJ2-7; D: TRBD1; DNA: TGTGCCAGCAGACGGACAGGGGGCTCCTACGAGCAGTACTTC; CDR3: CASRRTGGSYEQYF
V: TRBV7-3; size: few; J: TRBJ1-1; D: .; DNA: TGTGCCAGCAGCCGGGGTCTGAACACTGAAGCTTTCTTT; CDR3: CASSRGLNTEAFF
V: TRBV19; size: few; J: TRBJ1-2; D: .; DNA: TGTGCCAGTAGTCCCTGGGGGGGCGCCGGGTATGGCTACACCTTC; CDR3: CASSPWGGAGYGYTF
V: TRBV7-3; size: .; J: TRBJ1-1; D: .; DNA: TGTGCCAGCACCCTCGAGGCGGCGGATACTGAAGCTTTCTTT; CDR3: CASTLEAADTEAFF
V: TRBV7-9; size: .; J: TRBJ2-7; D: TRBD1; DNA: TGTGCCAGCAGCAGACAGGGCTATAGCTACGAGCAGTACTTC; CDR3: CASSRQGYSYEQYF
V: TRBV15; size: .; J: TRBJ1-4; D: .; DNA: TGTGCCACCGGACAAGGGTCTGCAACTAATGAAAAACTGTTTTTT; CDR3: CATGQGSATNEKLFF
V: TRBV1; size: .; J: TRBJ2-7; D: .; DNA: TGCACCAGCAGCCACAAACTAGGGGAGCAGTACTTC; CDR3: CTSSHKLGEQYF
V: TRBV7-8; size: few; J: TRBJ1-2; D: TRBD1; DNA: TGTGCCAGCAGCTTAAGGGAGGGGACAGGGAAAGCTAACTATGGCTACACCTTC; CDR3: CASSLREGTGKANYGYTF
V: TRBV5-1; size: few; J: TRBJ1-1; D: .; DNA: TGCGCCAGCAGCTTGGTACAGCAGAACACTGAAGCTTTCTTT; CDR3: CASSLVQQNTEAFF
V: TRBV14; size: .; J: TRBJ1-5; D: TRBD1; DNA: TGTGCCAGCAGCCAAGGAGGGACAGGGAGTCAGCCCCAGCATTTT; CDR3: CASSQGGTGSQPQHF
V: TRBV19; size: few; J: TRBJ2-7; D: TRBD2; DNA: TGTGCCAGTAGTATAGACTGGACTAGTGTGTACGAGCAGTACTTC; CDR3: CASSIDWTSVYEQYF
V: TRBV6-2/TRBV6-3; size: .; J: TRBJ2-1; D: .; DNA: TGTGCCAGCAGCCCCTTGGAGGTTAATGAGCAGTTCTTC; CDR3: CASSPLEVNEQFF